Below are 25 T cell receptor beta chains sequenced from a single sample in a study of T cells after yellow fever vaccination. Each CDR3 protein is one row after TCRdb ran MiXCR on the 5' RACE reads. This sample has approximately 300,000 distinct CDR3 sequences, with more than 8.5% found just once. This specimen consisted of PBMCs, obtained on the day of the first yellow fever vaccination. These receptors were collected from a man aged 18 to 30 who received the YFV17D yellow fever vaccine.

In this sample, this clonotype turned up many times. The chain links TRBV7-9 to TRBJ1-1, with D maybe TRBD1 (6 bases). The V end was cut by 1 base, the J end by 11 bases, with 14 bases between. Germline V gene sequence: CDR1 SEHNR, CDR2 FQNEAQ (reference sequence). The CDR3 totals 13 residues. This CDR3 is CASSLDAGDRAFF. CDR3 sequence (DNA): TGTGCCAGCAGCTTAGACGCAGGGGATAGGGCTTTCTTT.

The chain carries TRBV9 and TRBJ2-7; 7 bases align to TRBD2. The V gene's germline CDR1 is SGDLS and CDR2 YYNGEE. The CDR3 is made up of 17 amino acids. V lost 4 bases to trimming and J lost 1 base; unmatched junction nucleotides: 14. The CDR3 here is CASSPPGRGFGSYEQYF. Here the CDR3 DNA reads TGTGCCAGCAGCCCTCCAGGGCGGGGGTTTGGGTCCTACGAGCAGTACTTC.

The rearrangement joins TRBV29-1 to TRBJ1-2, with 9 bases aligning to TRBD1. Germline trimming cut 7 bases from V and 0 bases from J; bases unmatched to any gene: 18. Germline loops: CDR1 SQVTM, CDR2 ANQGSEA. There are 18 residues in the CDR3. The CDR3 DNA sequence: TGCAGCGCAATTTGGATTGGACAGGGGTACTTCTCTAACTATGGCTACACCTTC. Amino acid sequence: CSAIWIGQGYFSNYGYTF.

The CDR3 coding sequence is TGTGCCAGCAGTTTAATTAGGTCAGGTCAAGAGACCCAGTACTTC. This gives the protein CASSLIRSGQETQYF. V is TRBV27 and J is TRBJ2-5; D is unresolved. The germline V gene encodes CDR1 MNHEY and CDR2 SMNVEV (reference sequence). CDR3 length: 15 residues. V dropped 2 bases and J dropped 2 bases, with 12 bases sitting between them.

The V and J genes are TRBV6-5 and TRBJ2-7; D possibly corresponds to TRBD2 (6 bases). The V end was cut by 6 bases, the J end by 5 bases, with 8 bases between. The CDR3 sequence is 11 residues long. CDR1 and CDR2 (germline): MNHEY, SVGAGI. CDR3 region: CASRWGDEQYV. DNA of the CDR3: TGTGCCAGCAGGTGGGGGGACGAGCAGTACGTC.

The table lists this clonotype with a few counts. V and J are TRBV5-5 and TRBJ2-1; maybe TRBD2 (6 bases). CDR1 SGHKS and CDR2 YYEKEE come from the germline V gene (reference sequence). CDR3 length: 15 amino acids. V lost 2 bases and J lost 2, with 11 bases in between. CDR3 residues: CASSLLGGTYNEQFF. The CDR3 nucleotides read TGTGCCAGCAGCTTACTCGGGGGAACCTACAATGAGCAGTTCTTC.

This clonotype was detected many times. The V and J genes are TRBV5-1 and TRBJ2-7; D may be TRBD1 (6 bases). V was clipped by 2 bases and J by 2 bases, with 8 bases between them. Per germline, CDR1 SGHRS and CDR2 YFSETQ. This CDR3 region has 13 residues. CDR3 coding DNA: TGCGCCAGCAGCTTAGGGGGTCCCTACGAGCAGTACTTC. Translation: CASSLGGPYEQYF.

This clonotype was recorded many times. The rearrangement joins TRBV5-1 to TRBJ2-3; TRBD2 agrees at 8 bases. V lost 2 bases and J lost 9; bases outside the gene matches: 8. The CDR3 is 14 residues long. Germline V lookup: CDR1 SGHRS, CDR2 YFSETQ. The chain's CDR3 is CASSFRLAGATQYF. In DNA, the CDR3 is TGCGCCAGCAGCTTTCGTCTAGCGGGTGCCACGCAGTATTTT.

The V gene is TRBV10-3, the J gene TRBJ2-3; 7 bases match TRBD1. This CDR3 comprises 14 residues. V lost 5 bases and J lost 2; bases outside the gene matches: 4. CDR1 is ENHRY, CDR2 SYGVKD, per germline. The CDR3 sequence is CAISPGQFTDTQYF. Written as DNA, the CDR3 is TGTGCCATCAGTCCGGGACAGTTCACAGATACGCAGTATTTT.

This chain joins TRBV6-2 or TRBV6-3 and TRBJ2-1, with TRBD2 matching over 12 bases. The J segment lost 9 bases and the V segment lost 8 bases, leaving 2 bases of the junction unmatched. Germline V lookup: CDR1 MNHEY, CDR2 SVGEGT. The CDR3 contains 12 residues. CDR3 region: CASGTSGFEQFF. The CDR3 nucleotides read TGTGCCAGCGGGACTAGCGGGTTTGAGCAGTTCTTC.

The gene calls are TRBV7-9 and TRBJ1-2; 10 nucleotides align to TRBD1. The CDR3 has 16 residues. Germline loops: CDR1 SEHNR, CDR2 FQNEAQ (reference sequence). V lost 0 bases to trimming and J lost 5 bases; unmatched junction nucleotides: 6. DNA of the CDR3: TGTGCCAGCAGCTTAGCGCGTCCGGGACAGGGGTATGGCTACACCTTC. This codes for CASSLARPGQGYGYTF.

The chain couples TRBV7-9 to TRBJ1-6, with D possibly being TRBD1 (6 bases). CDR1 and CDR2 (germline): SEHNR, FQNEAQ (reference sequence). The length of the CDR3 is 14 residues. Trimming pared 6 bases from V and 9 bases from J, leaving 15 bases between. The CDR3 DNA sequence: TGTGCCAGCAGTAATAGGGGGTTCGGTTCACCCCTCCACTTT. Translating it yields CASSNRGFGSPLHF.

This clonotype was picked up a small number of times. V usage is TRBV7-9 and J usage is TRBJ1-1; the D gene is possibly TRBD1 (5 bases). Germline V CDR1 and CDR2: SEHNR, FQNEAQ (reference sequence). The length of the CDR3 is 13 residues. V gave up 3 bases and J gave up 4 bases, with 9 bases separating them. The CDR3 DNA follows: TGTGCCAGCAGCTTTACAGGTCCCACTGAAGCTTTCTTT. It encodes CASSFTGPTEAFF. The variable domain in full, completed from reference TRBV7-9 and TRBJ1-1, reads DTGVSQNPRHKITKRGQNVTFRCDPISEHNRLYWYRQTLGQGPEFLTYFQNEAQLEKSRLLSDRFSAERPKGSFSTLEIQRTEQGDSAMYLCASSFTGPTEAFFGQGTRLTVV.

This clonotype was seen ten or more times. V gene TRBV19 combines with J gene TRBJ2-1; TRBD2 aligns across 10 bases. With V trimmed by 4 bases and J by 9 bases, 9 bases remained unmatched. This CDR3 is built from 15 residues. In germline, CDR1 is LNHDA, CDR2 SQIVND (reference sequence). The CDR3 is CASSTQRGGKSEQFF. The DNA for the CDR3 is TGTGCCAGTAGTACTCAGCGGGGGGGGAAGAGTGAGCAGTTCTTC.

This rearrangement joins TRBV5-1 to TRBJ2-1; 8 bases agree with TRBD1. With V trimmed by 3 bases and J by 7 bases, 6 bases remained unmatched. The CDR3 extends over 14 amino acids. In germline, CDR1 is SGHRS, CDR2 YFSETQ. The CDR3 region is CASSWRTGTNEQFF. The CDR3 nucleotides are TGCGCCAGCAGCTGGAGGACAGGGACGAATGAGCAGTTCTTC.

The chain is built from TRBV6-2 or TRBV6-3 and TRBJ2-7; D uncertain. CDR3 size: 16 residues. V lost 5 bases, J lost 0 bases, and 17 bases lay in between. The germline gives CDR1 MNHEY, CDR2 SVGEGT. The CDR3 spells CASSNDLRVRSYEQYV. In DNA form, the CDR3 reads TGTGCCAGCAGTAACGACCTCCGTGTTCGCTCCTACGAGCAGTACGTC.

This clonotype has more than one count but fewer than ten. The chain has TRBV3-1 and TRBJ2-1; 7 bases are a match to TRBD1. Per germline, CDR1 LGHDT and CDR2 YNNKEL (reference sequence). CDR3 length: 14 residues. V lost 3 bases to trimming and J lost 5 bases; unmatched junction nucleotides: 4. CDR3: CASSQRQGDNEQFF. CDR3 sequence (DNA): TGTGCCAGCAGCCAGCGACAGGGAGACAATGAGCAGTTCTTC.

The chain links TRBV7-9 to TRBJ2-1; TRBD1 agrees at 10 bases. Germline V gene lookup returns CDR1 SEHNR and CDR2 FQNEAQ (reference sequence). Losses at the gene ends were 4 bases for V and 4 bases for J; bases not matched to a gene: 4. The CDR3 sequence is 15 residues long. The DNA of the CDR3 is TGTGCCAGCAGCTCCCGACAGGGGGCTTACAATGAGCAGTTCTTC. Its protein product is CASSSRQGAYNEQFF.

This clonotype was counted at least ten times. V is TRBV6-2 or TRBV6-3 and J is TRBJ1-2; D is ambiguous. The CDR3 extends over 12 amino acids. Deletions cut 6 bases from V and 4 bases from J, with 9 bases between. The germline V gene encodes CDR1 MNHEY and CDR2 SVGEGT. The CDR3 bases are TGTGCCAGCAGGAGCGACGGCTATGGCTACACCTTC. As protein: CASRSDGYGYTF.

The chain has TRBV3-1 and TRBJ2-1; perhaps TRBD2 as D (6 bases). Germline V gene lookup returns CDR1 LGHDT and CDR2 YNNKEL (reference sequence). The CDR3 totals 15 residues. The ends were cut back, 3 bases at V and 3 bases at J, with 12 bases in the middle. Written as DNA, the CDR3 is TGTGCCAGCAGCCACGGAGGGACTTTCTACAATGAGCAGTTCTTC. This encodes CASSHGGTFYNEQFF.

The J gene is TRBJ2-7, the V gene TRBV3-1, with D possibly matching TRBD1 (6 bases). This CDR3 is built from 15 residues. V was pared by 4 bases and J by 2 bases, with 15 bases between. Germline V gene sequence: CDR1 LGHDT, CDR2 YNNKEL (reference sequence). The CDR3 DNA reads TGTGCCAGCAGCCTCAGACAGGACCCTCCCTACGAGCAGTACTTC. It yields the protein CASSLRQDPPYEQYF.

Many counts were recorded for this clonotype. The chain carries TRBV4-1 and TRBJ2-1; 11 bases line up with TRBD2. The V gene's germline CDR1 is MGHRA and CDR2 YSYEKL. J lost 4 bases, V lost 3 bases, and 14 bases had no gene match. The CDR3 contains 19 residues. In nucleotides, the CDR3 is TGCGCCAGCAGCCAGAGGGCTAGCGGGGGGTCTAGCCAATACAATGAGCAGTTCTTC. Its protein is CASSQRASGGSSQYNEQFF.

CDR3 amino acids: CSTYRGLNSPLHF. The CDR3, as DNA: TGCAGTACCTACAGGGGGCTTAATTCACCCCTCCACTTT. The chain carries TRBV20-1 and TRBJ1-6; 9 bases are a match to TRBD1. Germline CDR1 reads DFQATT; CDR2 reads SNEGSKA (reference sequence). V lost 8 bases to trimming and J lost 6 bases; unmatched junction nucleotides: 5. CDR3 length: 13 amino acids.

DNA of the CDR3: TGCGCCAGCAGCCAAGGGGGGGGGATCTACAATGAGCAGTTCTTC. This encodes CASSQGGGIYNEQFF. The rearrangement uses TRBV4-3 and TRBJ2-1; the match to TRBD2 covers 7 bases. Germline lookup yields CDR1 LGHNA and CDR2 YSLEER. V was clipped by 1 base and J by 3 bases; unmatched bases: 3. The CDR3 length is 15 residues.

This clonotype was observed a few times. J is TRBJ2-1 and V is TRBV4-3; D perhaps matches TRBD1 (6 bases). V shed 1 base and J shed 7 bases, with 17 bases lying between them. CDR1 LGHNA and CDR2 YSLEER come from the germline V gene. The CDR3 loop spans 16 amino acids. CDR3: CASSQVMGAGVNEQFF. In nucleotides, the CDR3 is TGCGCCAGCAGCCAAGTCATGGGGGCCGGTGTTAATGAGCAGTTCTTC.